A single sample is the source of the 9 T cell receptor beta chains below, sequenced in a study of T cell responses to AZD1222 COVID-19 vaccine. Assay: immunoSEQ multiplex PCR; the TCRdb copy retains only in-frame clones and omits some. Of 200,000 or so clones listed, approximately 94% are singletons. Sequences were derived from peripheral blood, sampled 28 days after the second AZD1222 dose. All receptors come from an adult who received the AZD1222 COVID-19 vaccine.

The chain carries TRBV7-9 and TRBJ1-1; no firm D call. Germline CDR1 and CDR2: SEHNR and FQNEAQ (reference sequence). The V gene lost 0 bases and the J gene lost 1 base, with 9 bases spanning the gap. The CDR3 loop spans 15 amino acids. CDR3 region: CASSLAKGSNTEAFF. The CDR3 DNA is TGTGCCAGCAGCTTAGCGAAGGGATCGAACACTGAAGCTTTCTTT. Looking up the rest from reference TRBV7-9 and TRBJ1-1 gives the full variable domain: DTGVSQNPRHKITKRGQNVTFRCDPISEHNRLYWYRQTLGQGPEFLTYFQNEAQLEKSRLLSDRFSAERPKGSFSTLEIQRTEQGDSAMYLCASSLAKGSNTEAFFGQGTRLTVV.

The count of this clone is one. This rearrangement joins TRBV19 to TRBJ2-1, with D tentatively TRBD1 (5 bases). V was shortened by 1 base and J by 1 base, with 8 bases between the two germline ends. This CDR3 has 15 residues. The germline gives CDR1 LNHDA, CDR2 SQIVND (reference sequence). Here the CDR3 DNA reads TGTGCCAGTAGTATAGTGCAGGGTTCCTACAATGAGCAGTTCTTC. It specifies CASSIVQGSYNEQFF. The variable domain in full, completed from reference TRBV19 and TRBJ2-1, reads DGGITQSPKYLFRKEGQNVTLSCEQNLNHDAMYWYRQDPGQGLRLIYYSQIVNDFQKGDIAEGYSVSREKKESFPLTVTSAQKNPTAFYLCASSIVQGSYNEQFFGPGTRLTVL.

V usage is TRBV19 and J usage is TRBJ1-5; D is ambiguous. Germline V gives CDR1 LNHDA, CDR2 SQIVND (reference sequence). The V end was cut by 6 bases, the J end by 4 bases, with 13 bases between. This CDR3 comprises 14 residues. CDR3 nucleotides: TGTGCCAGTAGCCCGGGGAGTAGTAATCAGCCCCAGCATTTT. Amino acid sequence: CASSPGSSNQPQHF.

V gene TRBV3-1 (or the pseudogene TRBV3-2) combines with J gene TRBJ1-1; tentative D call: TRBD1 (5 bases). The CDR3 runs to 12 residues. Germline lookup yields CDR1 LGHDT and CDR2 YNNKEL (reference sequence). V lost 3 bases and J 8 bases, leaving 10 bases between the germline ends. The CDR3 coding sequence is TGTGCCAGCAGCCACAGGGAGGCGGAAGCTTTCTTT. Translating it yields CASSHREAEAFF.

This rearrangement joins TRBV30 to TRBJ1-6, with a weak D call TRBD1 (6 bases). This CDR3 is built from 15 residues. Germline V gene data show CDR1 as GTSNPN and CDR2 as SVGIG (reference sequence). V dropped 8 bases and J dropped 5 bases, with 19 bases sitting between them. The DNA for the CDR3 is TGTGCCGGCACACAGGGTGTGATGGATAATTCACCCCTCCACTTT. Residues: CAGTQGVMDNSPLHF.

V and J are TRBV4-2 and TRBJ1-2; 9 bases are a match to TRBD1. The trim removed 4 bases at V and 8 bases at J, leaving 14 bases unmatched. CDR1 is LGHNA, CDR2 YNFKEQ, per germline. This CDR3 is built from 16 residues. This CDR3 is CASSLGQGSPPAGYTF. CDR3 coding DNA: TGTGCCAGCAGCCTTGGACAGGGGTCCCCCCCTGCGGGCTACACCTTC.

The chain links TRBV2 to TRBJ2-2; TRBD1 or TRBD2 may be the D gene (5 bases each). The germline CDR1 and CDR2 sequences are SNHLY and FYNNEI. This CDR3 is 13 amino acids long. V shed 6 bases and J shed 6 bases, with 11 bases lying between them. The CDR3 nucleotides are TGTGCCAGCAGCGGGACCCTACCCGGGGAGCTGTTTTTT. Translated: CASSGTLPGELFF.

V is TRBV28 and J is TRBJ2-7; D call uncertain. The CDR3 consists of 16 residues. Germline lookup yields CDR1 MDHEN and CDR2 SYDVKM. Trimming cost V 4 bases and J 2 bases, with 18 bases left between them. Written as DNA, the CDR3 is TGTGCCAGCAGTTCCCCTCGGCCAGGCCGAGCCTACGAGCAGTACTTC. This encodes CASSSPRPGRAYEQYF.

The chain has TRBV30 and TRBJ1-4, with 10 bases lining up with TRBD1. Germline V gene lookup returns CDR1 GTSNPN and CDR2 SVGIG (reference sequence). This CDR3 comprises 14 residues. V was pared by 2 bases and J by 8 bases, with 5 bases of the junction left unmatched. The CDR3 here is CAWSLGTGEEKLFF. CDR3 bases: TGTGCCTGGAGTTTGGGGACAGGGGAAGAAAAACTGTTTTTT. The full variable domain, rest sourced from reference TRBV30 and TRBJ1-4, is SQTIHQWPATLVQPVGSPLSLECTVEGTSNPNLYWYRQAAGRGLQLLFYSVGIGQISSEVPQNLSASRPQDRQFILSSKKLLLSDSGFYLCAWSLGTGEEKLFFGSGTQLSVL.